Listed here is a single T cell receptor beta chain. The antigen is not known. This CDR3 region has 14 residues. Germline loops: CDR1 SGHRS, CDR2 YFSETQ. V was cut by 0 bases and J by 2 bases, with 9 bases left in between. The sample is drawn from a study of OX40 agonist ivuxolimab in advanced cancers. Study background: It was ivuxolimab, an agonistic anti-OX40 (CD134) antibody, that patients were treated with.

Libraries were prepared by immunoSEQ multiplex PCR; TCRdb keeps only in-frame clonotypes and omits some of them. The table includes approximately 80,000 clones, approximately 89% detected once. Study-wide findings and caveats: In the 0.1 to 3.0 mg/kg range, CD4+ and CD8+ blood T cells had expanded clonally by week 6.

The sequences come from CD4+ or CD8+ T cells sorted from blood, collected in a trial of the OX40 agonist ivuxolimab. This TCR was sampled from an adult with an advanced solid tumor such as melanoma, head and neck, liver or kidney cancer. V and J are TRBV5-1 and TRBJ2-7, with D unclear. The CDR3 spells CASSLEGPTYEQYF. The CDR3 nucleotides are TGCGCCAGCAGCTTGGAAGGCCCCACCTACGAGCAGTACTTC.